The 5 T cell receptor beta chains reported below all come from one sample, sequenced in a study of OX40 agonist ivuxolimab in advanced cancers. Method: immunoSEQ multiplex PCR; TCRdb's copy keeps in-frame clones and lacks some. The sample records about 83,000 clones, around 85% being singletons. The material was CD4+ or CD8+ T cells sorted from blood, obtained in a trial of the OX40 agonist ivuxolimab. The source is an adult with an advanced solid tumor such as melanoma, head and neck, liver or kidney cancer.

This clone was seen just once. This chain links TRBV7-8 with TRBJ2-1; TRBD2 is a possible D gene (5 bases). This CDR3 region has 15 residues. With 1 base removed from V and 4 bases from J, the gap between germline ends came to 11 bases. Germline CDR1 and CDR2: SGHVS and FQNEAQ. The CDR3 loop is CASSLDPRLYNEQFF. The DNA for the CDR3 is TGTGCCAGCAGCTTAGACCCGCGACTATACAATGAGCAGTTCTTC.

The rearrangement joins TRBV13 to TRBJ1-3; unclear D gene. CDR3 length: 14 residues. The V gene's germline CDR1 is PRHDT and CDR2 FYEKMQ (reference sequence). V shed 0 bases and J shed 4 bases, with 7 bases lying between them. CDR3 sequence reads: CASSLGRTGNTIYF. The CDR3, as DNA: TGTGCCAGCAGCTTAGGCCGCACCGGAAACACCATATATTTT.

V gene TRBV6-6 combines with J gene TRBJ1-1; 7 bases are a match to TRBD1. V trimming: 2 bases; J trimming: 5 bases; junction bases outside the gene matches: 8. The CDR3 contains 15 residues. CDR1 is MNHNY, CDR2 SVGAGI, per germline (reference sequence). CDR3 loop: CASSYPPGGGTEAFF. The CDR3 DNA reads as TGTGCCAGCAGTTACCCGCCAGGGGGTGGGACTGAAGCTTTCTTT.

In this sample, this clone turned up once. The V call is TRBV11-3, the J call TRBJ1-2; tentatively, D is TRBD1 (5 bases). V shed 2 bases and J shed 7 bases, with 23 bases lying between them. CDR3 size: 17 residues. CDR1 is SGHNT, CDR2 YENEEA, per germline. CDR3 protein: CASSLMGKRDPHGGYTF. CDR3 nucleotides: TGTGCCAGCAGCTTAATGGGGAAGCGGGACCCCCATGGTGGCTACACCTTC.

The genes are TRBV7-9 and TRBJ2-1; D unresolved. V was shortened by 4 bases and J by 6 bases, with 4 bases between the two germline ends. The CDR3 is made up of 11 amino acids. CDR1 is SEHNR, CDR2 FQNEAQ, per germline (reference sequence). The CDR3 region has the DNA TGTGCCAGCAGCTGGGGCAATGAGCAGTTCTTC. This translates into CASSWGNEQFF.